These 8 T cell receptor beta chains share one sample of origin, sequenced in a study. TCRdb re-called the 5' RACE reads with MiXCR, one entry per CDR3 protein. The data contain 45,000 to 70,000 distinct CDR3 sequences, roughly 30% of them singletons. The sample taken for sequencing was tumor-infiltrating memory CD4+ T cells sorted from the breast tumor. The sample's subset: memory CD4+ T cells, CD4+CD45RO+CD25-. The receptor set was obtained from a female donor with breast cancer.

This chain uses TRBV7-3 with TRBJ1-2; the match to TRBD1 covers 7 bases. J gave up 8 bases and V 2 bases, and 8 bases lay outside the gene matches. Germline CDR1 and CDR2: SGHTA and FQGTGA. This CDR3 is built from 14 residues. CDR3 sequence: CASSLVYRGGGYTF. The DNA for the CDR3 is TGTGCCAGCAGCTTAGTGTACAGGGGAGGAGGCTACACCTTC.

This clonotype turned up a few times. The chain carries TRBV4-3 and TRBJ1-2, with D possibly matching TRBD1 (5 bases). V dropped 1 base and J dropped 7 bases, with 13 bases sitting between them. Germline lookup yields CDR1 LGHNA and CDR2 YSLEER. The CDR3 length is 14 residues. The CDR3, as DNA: TGCGCCAGCAGCCAAGTCGGGGGATTTGGTGGCTACACCTTC. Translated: CASSQVGGFGGYTF.

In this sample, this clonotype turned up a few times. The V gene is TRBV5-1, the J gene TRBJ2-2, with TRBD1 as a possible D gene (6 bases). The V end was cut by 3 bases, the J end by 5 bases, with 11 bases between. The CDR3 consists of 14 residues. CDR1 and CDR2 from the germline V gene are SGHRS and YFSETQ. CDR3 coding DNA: TGCGCCAGCAGCTCACCCCAGGGGACCGGGGAGCTGTTTTTT. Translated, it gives CASSSPQGTGELFF.

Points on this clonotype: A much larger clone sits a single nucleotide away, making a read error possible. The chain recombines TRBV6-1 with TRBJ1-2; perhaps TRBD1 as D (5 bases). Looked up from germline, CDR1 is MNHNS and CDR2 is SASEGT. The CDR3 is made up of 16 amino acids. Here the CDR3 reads CASTKVQGYSNSGYTF. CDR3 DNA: TGTGCCAGCACGAAAGTGCAGGGCTATTCTAACTCTGGCTACACCTTC.

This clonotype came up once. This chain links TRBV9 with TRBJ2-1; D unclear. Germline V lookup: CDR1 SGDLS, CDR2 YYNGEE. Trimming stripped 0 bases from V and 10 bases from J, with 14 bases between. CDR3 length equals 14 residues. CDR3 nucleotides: TGTGCCAGCAGCGTAGGTACTCAGCCGTGGGAGCAGTTCTTC. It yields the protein CASSVGTQPWEQFF.

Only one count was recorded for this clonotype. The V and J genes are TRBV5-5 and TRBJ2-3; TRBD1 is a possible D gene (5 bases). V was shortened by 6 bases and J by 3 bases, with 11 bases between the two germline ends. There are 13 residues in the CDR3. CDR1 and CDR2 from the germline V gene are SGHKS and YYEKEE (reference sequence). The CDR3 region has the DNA TGTGCCAGCAAGGGGATTGGGACAGATACGCAGTATTTT. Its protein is CASKGIGTDTQYF. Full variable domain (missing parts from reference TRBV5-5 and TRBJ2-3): DAGVTQSPTHLIKTRGQQVTLRCSPISGHKSVSWYQQVLGQGPQFIFQYYEKEERGRGNFPDRFSARQFPNYSSELNVNALLLGDSALYLCASKGIGTDTQYFGPGTRLTVL.

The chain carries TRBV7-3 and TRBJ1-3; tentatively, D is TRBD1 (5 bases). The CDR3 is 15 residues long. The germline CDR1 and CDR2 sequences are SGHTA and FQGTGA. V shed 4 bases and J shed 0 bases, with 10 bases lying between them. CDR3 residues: CASSSTASSGNTIYF. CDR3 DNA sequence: TGTGCCAGCAGCTCGACAGCCAGCTCTGGAAACACCATATATTTT.

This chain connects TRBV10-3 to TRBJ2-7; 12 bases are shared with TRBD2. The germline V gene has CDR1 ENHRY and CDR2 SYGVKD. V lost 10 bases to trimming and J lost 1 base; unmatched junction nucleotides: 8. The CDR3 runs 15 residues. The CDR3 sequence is CATLSTSGGSYEQYF. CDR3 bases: TGTGCCACCTTATCGACTAGCGGGGGATCCTACGAGCAGTACTTC.